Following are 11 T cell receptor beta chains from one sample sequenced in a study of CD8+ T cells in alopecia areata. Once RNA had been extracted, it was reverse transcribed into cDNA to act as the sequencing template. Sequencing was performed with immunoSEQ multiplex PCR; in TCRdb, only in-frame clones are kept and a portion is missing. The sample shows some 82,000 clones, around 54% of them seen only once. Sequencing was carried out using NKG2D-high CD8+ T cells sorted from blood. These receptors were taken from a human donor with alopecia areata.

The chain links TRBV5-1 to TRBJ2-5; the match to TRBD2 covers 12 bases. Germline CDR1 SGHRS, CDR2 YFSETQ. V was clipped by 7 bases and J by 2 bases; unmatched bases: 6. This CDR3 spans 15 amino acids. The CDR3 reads CASEATSGRQETQYF. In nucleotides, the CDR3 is TGCGCCAGCGAAGCCACTAGCGGGAGGCAAGAGACCCAGTACTTC.

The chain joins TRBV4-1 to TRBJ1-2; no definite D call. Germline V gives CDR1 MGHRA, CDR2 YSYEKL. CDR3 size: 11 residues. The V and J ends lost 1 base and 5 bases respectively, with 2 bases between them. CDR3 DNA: TGCGCCAGCAGCCAAGGATATGGCTACACCTTC. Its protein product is CASSQGYGYTF.

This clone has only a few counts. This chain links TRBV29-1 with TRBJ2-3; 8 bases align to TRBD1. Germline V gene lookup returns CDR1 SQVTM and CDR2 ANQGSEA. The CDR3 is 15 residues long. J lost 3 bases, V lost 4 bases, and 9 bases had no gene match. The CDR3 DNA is TGCAGCGTTGCGGGAAGAGACAGGGGAACAGATACGCAGTATTTT. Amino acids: CSVAGRDRGTDTQYF.

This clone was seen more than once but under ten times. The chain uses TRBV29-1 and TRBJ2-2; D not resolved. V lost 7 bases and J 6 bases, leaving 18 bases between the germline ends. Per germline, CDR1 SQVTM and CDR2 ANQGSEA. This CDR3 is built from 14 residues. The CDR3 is CSAPSTSKAGELFF. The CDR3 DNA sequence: TGCAGCGCTCCCTCCACGAGTAAGGCCGGGGAGCTGTTTTTT.

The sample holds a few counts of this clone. As DNA, the CDR3 is TGTGCCAGCAGTGAATGGGAGACAGGGGAGAACGAGCAGTACTTC. Translation: CASSEWETGENEQYF. The J gene is TRBJ2-7, the V gene TRBV6-1; 8 nucleotides align to TRBD1. Trimming at V came to 2 bases and at J to 5 bases, leaving 8 bases not matched to a gene. This CDR3 region has 15 residues. Germline assignment: CDR1 MNHNS and CDR2 SASEGT.

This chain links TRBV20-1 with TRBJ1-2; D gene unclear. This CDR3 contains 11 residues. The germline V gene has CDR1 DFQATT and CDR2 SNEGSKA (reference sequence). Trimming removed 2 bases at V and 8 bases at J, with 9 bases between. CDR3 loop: CSARLPQGYTF. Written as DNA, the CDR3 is TGCAGTGCTAGACTTCCGCAGGGCTACACCTTC.

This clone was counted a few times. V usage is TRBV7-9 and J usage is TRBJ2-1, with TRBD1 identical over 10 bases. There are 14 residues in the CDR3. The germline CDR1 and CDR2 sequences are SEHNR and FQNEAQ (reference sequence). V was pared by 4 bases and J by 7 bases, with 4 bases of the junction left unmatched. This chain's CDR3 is CASSSGQGRNEQFF. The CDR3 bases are TGTGCCAGCAGCTCGGGACAGGGGAGGAATGAGCAGTTCTTC.

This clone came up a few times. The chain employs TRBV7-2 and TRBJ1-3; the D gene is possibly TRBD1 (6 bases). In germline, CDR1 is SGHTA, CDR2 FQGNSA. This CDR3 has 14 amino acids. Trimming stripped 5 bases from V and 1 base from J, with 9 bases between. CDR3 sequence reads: CASSTGQSGNTIYF. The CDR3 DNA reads TGTGCCAGCAGCACGGGACAATCTGGAAACACCATATATTTT.

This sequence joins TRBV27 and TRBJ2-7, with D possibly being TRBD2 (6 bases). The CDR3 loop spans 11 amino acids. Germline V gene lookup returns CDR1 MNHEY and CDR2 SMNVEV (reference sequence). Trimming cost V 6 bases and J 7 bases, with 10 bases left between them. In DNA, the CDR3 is TGTGCCAGCAGGGAGGGTCGTGAGCAGTACTTC. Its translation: CASREGREQYF.

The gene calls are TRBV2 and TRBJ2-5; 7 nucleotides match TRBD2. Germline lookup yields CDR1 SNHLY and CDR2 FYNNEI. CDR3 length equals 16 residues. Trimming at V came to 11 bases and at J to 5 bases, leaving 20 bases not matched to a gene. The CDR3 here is CAGDKMLTGGGETQYF. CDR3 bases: TGTGCCGGCGACAAGATGTTGACGGGAGGTGGTGAGACCCAGTACTTC. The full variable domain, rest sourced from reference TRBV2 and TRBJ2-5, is EPEVTQTPSHQVTQMGQEVILRCVPISNHLYFYWYRQILGQKVEFLVSFYNNEISEKSEIFDDQFSVERPDGSNFTLKIRSTKLEDSAMYFCAGDKMLTGGGETQYFGPGTRLLVL.

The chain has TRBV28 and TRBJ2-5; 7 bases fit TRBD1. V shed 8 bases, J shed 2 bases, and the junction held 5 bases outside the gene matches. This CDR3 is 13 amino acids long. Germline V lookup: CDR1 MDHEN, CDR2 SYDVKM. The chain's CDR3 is CASLGDSQETQYF. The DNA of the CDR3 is TGTGCCAGCCTTGGGGACAGTCAAGAGACCCAGTACTTC.